This TCR beta chain was found in a study of Graves' ophthalmopathy and Graves' hyperthyroidism. On the study more broadly: By definition, stable hyperthyroidism involved no ophthalmopathy within 18 months of follow-up.

Trimming took 1 base from V and 7 from J, leaving 13 bases between them. The CDR3 loop spans 14 amino acids. The germline V gene encodes CDR1 SGHAT and CDR2 FQNNGV. In its sample, this clonotype was seen many times. TCR beta CDR3 amplification used RNA transcripts. An initial RT-PCR round employing HTBI primers preceded a second-round multiplex PCR. Using its own MiXCR run on the multiplex PCR reads, TCRdb lists one record per CDR3 protein. The top ten clones hold 11% of a sample with about 1.2 million distinct CDR3 sequences, 35% to 40% of them seen once. Excluded were patients with other autoimmune diseases, uncontrolled infections, pregnancy or lactation. Diagnosis relied on clinical symptoms, serum thyroxine, TRAb, thyroid ultrasound and orbital computed tomography.

Sequencing was carried out using peripheral blood or thyroid tissue (not recorded which). The receptor's source is an adult man with Graves' hyperthyroidism. The chain carries TRBV11-2 and TRBJ1-1; TRBD1 might be the D (5 bases). CDR3 sequence reads: CASSLVGGVLEAFF. Here the CDR3 DNA reads TGTGCCAGCAGCTTAGTAGGAGGGGTTCTTGAAGCTTTCTTT.